This T cell receptor (beta chain) is drawn from a study of CD8 T cells in ankylosing spondylitis. General study findings and limits: Peripheral blood held disease-linked clones only at relatively low frequency, and these were CD8+. Disease-associated clones were reportedly significantly overrepresented in matched ankylosing spondylitis synovial fluid.

Germline CDR1 reads SGHRS; CDR2 reads YFSETQ. The CDR3 covers 12 residues. V was pared by 2 bases and J by 5 bases, with 6 bases between. Ten or more counts support this clonotype. The antigen remains undetermined. For TCR beta, libraries came from quantitative 5'-RACE with molecular barcodes. A single record per CDR3 protein comes from TCRdb applying MiXCR to the 5' RACE reads. The table has over 150,000 distinct CDR3 sequences, over 15% seen once. The chain joins TRBV5-1 to TRBJ2-3; the D is unclear. Sequenced input: blood, either unsorted or a sorted T cell fraction (not recorded which). The receptor was isolated from a male donor aged 10 to 35 with ankylosing spondylitis or in good health (not recorded which). CDR3 sequence reads: CASSLDQDTQYF. CDR3 nucleotides: TGCGCCAGCAGCTTAGATCAAGATACGCAGTATTTT. Looking up the rest from reference TRBV5-1 and TRBJ2-3 gives the full variable domain: KAGVTQTPRYLIKTRGQQVTLSCSPISGHRSVSWYQQTPGQGLQFLFEYFSETQRNKGNFPGRFSGRQFSNSRSEMNVSTLELGDSALYLCASSLDQDTQYFGPGTRLTVL.